This T cell receptor beta chain was documented in a study of blood T cell repertoires in COVID-19. For the study at large: Samples came from the United States, Italy and Spain, spanning acute and convalescent COVID-19. From T cells, B-cell-depleted T cells, or PBMCs came the material, which was cDNA or gDNA.

The germline gives CDR1 MNHEY, CDR2 SMNVEV (reference sequence). The CDR3 is 14 residues long. V lost 2 bases and J lost 4; bases outside the gene matches: 3. Authors' analysis steps: Reference gene primer amplification in the assay estimated nucleated cell counts. Using immunoSEQ multiplex PCR, the repertoire was profiled, and TCRdb retains in-frame clones only, with some absent. The V and J calls and clone size are taken from that table; D and trimming were inferred from the DNA. Of under 300,000 clones listed, 83% are singletons. Sequenced material: peripheral blood. The V and J genes are TRBV27 and TRBJ1-2, with 8 positions matching TRBD1. The receptor was derived from an elderly man with acute or convalescent COVID-19. CDR3 in DNA: TGTGCCAGCAGTTTAGGACAGGGTGGCTATGGCTACACCTTC. It yields the protein CASSLGQGGYGYTF.